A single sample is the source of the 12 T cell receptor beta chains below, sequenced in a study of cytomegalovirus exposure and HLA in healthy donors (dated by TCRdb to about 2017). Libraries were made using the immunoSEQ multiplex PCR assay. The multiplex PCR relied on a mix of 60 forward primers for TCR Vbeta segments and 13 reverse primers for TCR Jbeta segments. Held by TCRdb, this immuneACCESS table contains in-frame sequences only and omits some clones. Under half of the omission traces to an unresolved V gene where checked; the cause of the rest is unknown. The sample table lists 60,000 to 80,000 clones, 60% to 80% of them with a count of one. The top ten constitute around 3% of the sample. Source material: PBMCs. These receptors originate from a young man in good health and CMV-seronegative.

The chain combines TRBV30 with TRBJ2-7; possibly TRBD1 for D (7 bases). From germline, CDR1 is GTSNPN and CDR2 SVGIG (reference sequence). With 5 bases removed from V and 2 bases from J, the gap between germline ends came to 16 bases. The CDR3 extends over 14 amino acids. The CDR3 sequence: CAWEQTGRTYEQYF. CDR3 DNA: TGTGCCTGGGAACAGACAGGGAGGACCTACGAGCAGTACTTC.

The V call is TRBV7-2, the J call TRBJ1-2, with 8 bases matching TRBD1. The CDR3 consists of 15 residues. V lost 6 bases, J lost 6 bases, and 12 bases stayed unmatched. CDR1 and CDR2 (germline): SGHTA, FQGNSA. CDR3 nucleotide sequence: TGTGCCAGCAGTTCCGGACAGGGAAGGGTGGATGGCTACACCTTC. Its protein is CASSSGQGRVDGYTF. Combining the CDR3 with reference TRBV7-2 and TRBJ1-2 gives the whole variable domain GAGVSQSPSNKVTEKGKDVELRCDPISGHTALYWYRQSLGQGLEFLIYFQGNSAPDKSGLPSDRFSAERTGGSVSTLTIQRTQQEDSAVYLCASSSGQGRVDGYTFGSGTRLTVV.

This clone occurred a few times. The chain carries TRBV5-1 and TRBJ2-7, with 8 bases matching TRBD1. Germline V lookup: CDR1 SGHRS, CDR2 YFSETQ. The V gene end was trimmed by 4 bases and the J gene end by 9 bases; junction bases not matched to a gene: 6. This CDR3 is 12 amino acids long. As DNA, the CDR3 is TGCGCCAGCAGCCCCCGACAGGGGAGGCAGTACTTC. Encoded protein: CASSPRQGRQYF.

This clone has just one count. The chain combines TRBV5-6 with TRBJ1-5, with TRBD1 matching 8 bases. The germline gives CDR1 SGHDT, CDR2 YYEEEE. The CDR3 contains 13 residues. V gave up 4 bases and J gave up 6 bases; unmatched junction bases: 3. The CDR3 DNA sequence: TGTGCCAGCAGCATAGACAGGGGTCAGCCCCAGCATTTT. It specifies CASSIDRGQPQHF.

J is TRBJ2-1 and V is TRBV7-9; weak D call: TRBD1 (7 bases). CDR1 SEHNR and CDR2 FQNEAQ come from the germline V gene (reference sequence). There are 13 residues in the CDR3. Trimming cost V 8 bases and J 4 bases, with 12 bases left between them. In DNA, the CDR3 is TGTGCCAGCCATCAGGGGGGATACAATGAGCAGTTCTTC. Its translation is CASHQGGYNEQFF.

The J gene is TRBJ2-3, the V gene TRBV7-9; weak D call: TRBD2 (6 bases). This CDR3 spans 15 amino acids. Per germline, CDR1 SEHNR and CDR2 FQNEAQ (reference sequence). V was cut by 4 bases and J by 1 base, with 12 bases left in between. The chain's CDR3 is CASSSSQRGTDTQYF. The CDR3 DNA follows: TGTGCCAGCAGCTCCAGCCAGCGGGGCACAGATACGCAGTATTTT.

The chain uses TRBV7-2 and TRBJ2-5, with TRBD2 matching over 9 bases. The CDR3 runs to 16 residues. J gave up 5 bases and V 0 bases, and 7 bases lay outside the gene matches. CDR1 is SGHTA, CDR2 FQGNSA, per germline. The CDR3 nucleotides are TGTGCCAGCAGCTTAGCGGTAGCGGGGGCTCGGGAGACCCAGTACTTC. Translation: CASSLAVAGARETQYF.

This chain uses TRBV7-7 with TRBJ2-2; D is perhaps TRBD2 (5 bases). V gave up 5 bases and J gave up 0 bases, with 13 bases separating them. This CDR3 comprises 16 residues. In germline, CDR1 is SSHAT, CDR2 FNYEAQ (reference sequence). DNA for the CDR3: TGTGCCAGCAGCCGGACTCCTGACTCGAACACCGGGGAGCTGTTTTTT. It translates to CASSRTPDSNTGELFF.

CDR3 in amino acids: CASSLSPSGAKRTGELFF. The CDR3 nucleotides are TGTGCCAGCAGCCTAAGCCCTAGCGGGGCAAAGCGCACCGGGGAGCTGTTTTTT. This sequence joins TRBV11-2 and TRBJ2-2, with 9 nucleotides matching TRBD2. Trimming took 5 bases from V and 4 from J; bases not matched to a gene: 14. Germline V gene sequence: CDR1 SGHAT, CDR2 FQNNGV. This CDR3 region has 18 residues.

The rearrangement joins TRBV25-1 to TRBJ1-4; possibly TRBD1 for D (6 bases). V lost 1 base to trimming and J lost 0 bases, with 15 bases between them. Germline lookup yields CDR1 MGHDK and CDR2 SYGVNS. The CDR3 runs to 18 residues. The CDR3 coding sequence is TGTGCCAGCAGTGAATCCTCGTTCAGGGGCACAACTAATGAAAAACTGTTTTTT. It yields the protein CASSESSFRGTTNEKLFF.

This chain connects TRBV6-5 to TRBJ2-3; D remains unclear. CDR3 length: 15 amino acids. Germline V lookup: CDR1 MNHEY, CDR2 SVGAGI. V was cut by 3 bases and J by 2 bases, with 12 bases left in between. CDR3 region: CASSYDGQYTDTQYF. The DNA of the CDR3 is TGTGCCAGCAGTTATGATGGGCAGTACACAGATACGCAGTATTTT.

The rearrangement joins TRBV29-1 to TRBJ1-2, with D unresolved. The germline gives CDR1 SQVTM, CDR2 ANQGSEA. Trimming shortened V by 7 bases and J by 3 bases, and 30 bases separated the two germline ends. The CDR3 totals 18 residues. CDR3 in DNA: TGCAGCGCCCCCGGAATAGCGGAGGGTCCGGATTTTGACTATGGCTACACCTTC. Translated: CSAPGIAEGPDFDYGYTF.